Listed here are 22 T cell receptor beta chains from one sample, sequenced in a study of blood T cell repertoires in COVID-19. Assay used: immunoSEQ multiplex PCR; TCRdb lists only in-frame clones, some missing. The table has around 250,000 clones, less than 90% seen once. The sequenced sample was peripheral blood. The origin of the receptors is a man in his sixties with acute or convalescent COVID-19.

V usage is TRBV5-1 and J usage is TRBJ2-3; possible D gene TRBD2, 6 bases. The CDR3 loop spans 13 amino acids. V lost 4 bases and J lost 8, with 14 bases in between. CDR1 and CDR2 from the germline V gene are SGHRS and YFSETQ. The CDR3 DNA reads TGCGCCAGCAGCCCGGAGGGGCTGGGTACGCAGTATTTT. Encoded protein: CASSPEGLGTQYF.

The V and J genes are TRBV28 and TRBJ1-5; 9 bases fit TRBD1. The V segment lost 5 bases and the J segment 7 bases; nucleotides outside the gene matches: 9. The CDR3 runs to 15 residues. CDR1 and CDR2 from the germline V gene are MDHEN and SYDVKM. CDR3 bases: TGTGCCAGCAGTACCGCGGGACAGGGACGGCAGCCCCAGCATTTT. This translates into CASSTAGQGRQPQHF.

The chain couples TRBV7-3 to TRBJ2-1; 10 bases match TRBD2. V gave up 5 bases and J gave up 2 bases; unmatched junction bases: 12. CDR1 is SGHTA and CDR2 is FQGTGA in the germline V gene. This CDR3 has 18 amino acids. This CDR3 is CASSPLPGLATTYNEQFF. The CDR3 bases are TGTGCCAGCAGCCCCCTCCCGGGACTAGCGACTACCTACAATGAGCAGTTCTTC.

J is TRBJ1-1 and V is TRBV5-5, with TRBD1 matching 8 bases. Germline V lookup: CDR1 SGHKS, CDR2 YYEKEE (reference sequence). V lost 1 base, J lost 11 bases, and 4 bases stayed unmatched. The CDR3 is 12 amino acids. DNA for the CDR3: TGTGCCAGCAGCTTGCCCCAGGGGGCGGCTTTCTTT. Protein product: CASSLPQGAAFF.

Here the CDR3 reads CATWEGSSYNEQFF. CDR3 coding DNA: TGTGCCACCTGGGAGGGAAGCTCCTACAATGAGCAGTTCTTC. The chain employs TRBV15 and TRBJ2-1; 7 bases map to TRBD2. This CDR3 has 14 amino acids. Germline lookup yields CDR1 LNHNV and CDR2 YYDKDF (reference sequence). After removal of 8 bases from V and 0 bases from J, the junction contained 4 bases not matched to a gene. Supplemented by reference TRBV15 and TRBJ2-1, the full variable domain reads DAMVIQNPRYQVTQFGKPVTLSCSQTLNHNVMYWYQQKSSQAPKLLFHYYDKDFNNEADTPDNFQSRRPNTSFCFLDIRSPGLGDTAMYLCATWEGSSYNEQFFGPGTRLTVL.

This sequence joins TRBV11-3 and TRBJ2-7; 11 bases agree with TRBD2. The ends lost 5 bases at V and 4 bases at J; junction bases unmatched: 10. Germline loops: CDR1 SGHNT, CDR2 YENEEA. CDR3 length: 16 amino acids. CDR3 in DNA: TGTGCCAGCAGCCATTTTAGCGGGAGGGCCAAGTACGAGCAGTACTTC. Its protein product is CASSHFSGRAKYEQYF.

This chain connects TRBV5-1 to TRBJ2-3, with D maybe TRBD2 (5 bases). The CDR3 loop spans 15 amino acids. Germline CDR1 SGHRS, CDR2 YFSETQ. Between the trimmed V and J ends, which lost 0 bases and 2 bases, there was a span of 10 bases. CDR3 DNA sequence: TGCGCCAGCAGCTTGGAGAGGGTCCCCACAGATACGCAGTATTTT. This translates into CASSLERVPTDTQYF.

This CDR3 reads CASSFQGNQETQYF. CDR3 DNA: TGTGCCAGCAGCTTTCAGGGCAACCAAGAGACCCAGTACTTC. The chain combines TRBV7-2 with TRBJ2-5, with D perhaps matching TRBD1 (5 bases). V was shortened by 3 bases and J by 0 bases, with 8 bases between the two germline ends. The germline V gene has CDR1 SGHTA and CDR2 FQGNSA. The CDR3 has 14 residues.

The gene calls are TRBV19 and TRBJ2-1; 11 nucleotides agree with TRBD2. The CDR3 sequence is 15 residues long. Germline CDR1 is LNHDA and CDR2 is SQIVND (reference sequence). V shed 3 bases, J shed 4 bases, and the junction held 2 bases outside the gene matches. CDR3 sequence: CASSMRLAGYNEQFF. The CDR3 coding sequence is TGTGCCAGTAGTATGCGACTAGCGGGGTACAATGAGCAGTTCTTC.

This chain links TRBV21-1 with TRBJ2-7; the table's D call of TRBD1 was not tested on the DNA. TRBV21-1 corresponds to a pseudogene. The CDR3 sequence is 18 residues long. Here the CDR3 reads CASSKDVRDSRTYYEQYF. CDR3 nucleotides: TGTGCCAGCAGCAAAGACGTCCGGGACAGCAGAACCTACTACGAGCAGTACTTC.

J is TRBJ1-1 and V is TRBV6-2 or TRBV6-3, with TRBD1 matching over 7 bases. Germline V gene data show CDR1 as MNHEY and CDR2 as SVGEGT. This CDR3 spans 12 amino acids. V dropped 5 bases and J dropped 11; count of bases not matched to a gene: 8. The CDR3 loop is CASSNRGGGAFF. The DNA of the CDR3 is TGTGCCAGCAGTAACAGGGGAGGTGGGGCTTTCTTT.

The V call is TRBV11-2, the J call TRBJ2-2; 7 nucleotides agree with TRBD2. The germline V gene encodes CDR1 SGHAT and CDR2 FQNNGV. V gave up 1 base and J gave up 4 bases; unmatched junction bases: 3. The CDR3 is made up of 15 amino acids. The CDR3 loop reads CASSLAGGITGELFF. As DNA, the CDR3 is TGTGCCAGCAGCTTAGCGGGAGGCATCACCGGGGAGCTGTTTTTT.

This rearrangement joins TRBV19 to TRBJ1-5; the match to TRBD1 covers 11 bases. Trimming at V came to 8 bases and at J to 6 bases, leaving 9 bases not matched to a gene. Germline CDR1 LNHDA, CDR2 SQIVND (reference sequence). CDR3 length: 15 residues. In DNA, the CDR3 is TGTGCCAGTTTTTCTGGACAGGGGGCCAGTCAGCCCCAGCATTTT. Protein product: CASFSGQGASQPQHF.

J is TRBJ2-1 and V is TRBV29-1; 13 bases line up with TRBD2. Germline values: CDR1 SQVTM, CDR2 ANQGSEA. The CDR3 contains 16 residues. Trimming removed 6 bases from V and 0 bases from J; junction bases left unmatched: 5. CDR3 sequence reads: CSVTGLAGASYNEQFF. The CDR3 DNA reads TGCAGCGTCACTGGACTAGCGGGGGCCTCCTACAATGAGCAGTTCTTC.

V and J are TRBV7-3 and TRBJ2-7; 8 bases are shared with TRBD2. Germline CDR1 SGHTA, CDR2 FQGTGA. Germline trimming cut 5 bases from V and 4 bases from J; bases unmatched to any gene: 10. The CDR3 is made up of 15 amino acids. CDR3 residues: CASSPSGSAVYEQYF. The CDR3 DNA follows: TGTGCCAGCAGCCCGAGCGGGAGTGCTGTGTACGAGCAGTACTTC.

This chain joins TRBV7-9 and TRBJ2-1; 10 bases agree with TRBD2. Germline V gene sequence: CDR1 SEHNR, CDR2 FQNEAQ (reference sequence). Trimming took 5 bases from V and 10 from J; bases not matched to a gene: 14. This CDR3 has 16 amino acids. The CDR3 loop reads CASSPNVLAGVNEQFF. The CDR3 DNA reads TGTGCCAGCAGCCCGAACGTTCTAGCGGGAGTTAACGAGCAGTTCTTC.

The chain is built from TRBV12-3 or TRBV12-4 and TRBJ1-2; D unresolved. The CDR3 sequence is 13 residues long. V dropped 2 bases and J dropped 8 bases, with 12 bases sitting between them. This CDR3 is CASSLRRAGGYTF. CDR3 sequence (DNA): TGTGCCAGCAGTTTACGGCGGGCGGGGGGCTACACCTTC.

This rearrangement joins TRBV7-9 to TRBJ2-3, with D hard to call. The germline V gene has CDR1 SEHNR and CDR2 FQNEAQ (reference sequence). The CDR3 totals 13 residues. V was shortened by 2 bases and J by 1 base, with 4 bases between the two germline ends. The CDR3, as DNA: TGTGCCAGCAGCTTAATCGGCACAGATACGCAGTATTTT. Translating it yields CASSLIGTDTQYF.

The gene calls are TRBV7-2 and TRBJ1-6; 7 bases fit TRBD1. Germline-derived CDR1 and CDR2 are SGHTA and FQGNSA. The V and J ends lost 4 bases and 3 bases, in that order; junction bases with no gene match: 9. CDR3 length: 17 residues. In nucleotides, the CDR3 is TGTGCCAGCAGCTCAGTCGTGGGGACAGTCTATAATTCACCCCTCCACTTT. This codes for CASSSVVGTVYNSPLHF. The full variable domain, completed using reference TRBV7-2 and TRBJ1-6, is GAGVSQSPSNKVTEKGKDVELRCDPISGHTALYWYRQSLGQGLEFLIYFQGNSAPDKSGLPSDRFSAERTGGSVSTLTIQRTQQEDSAVYLCASSSVVGTVYNSPLHFGNGTRLTVT.

This clone appeared once. The chain couples TRBV28 to TRBJ2-1; 8 positions agree with TRBD2. CDR1 and CDR2 (germline): MDHEN, SYDVKM. The length of the CDR3 is 14 residues. V lost 6 bases to trimming and J lost 5 bases; unmatched junction nucleotides: 6. Written as DNA, the CDR3 is TGTGCCAGCAGCAGGAGCGGGAGCCACAATGAGCAGTTCTTC. Encoded protein: CASSRSGSHNEQFF.

The chain uses TRBV30 and TRBJ1-2, with 10 bases fitting TRBD1. The CDR3 spans 14 residues. The trim removed 2 bases at V and 8 bases at J, leaving 8 bases unmatched. Per the germline V gene, CDR1 is GTSNPN and CDR2 is SVGIG (reference sequence). The CDR3 region is CAWSPVTGGWGYTF. The CDR3, as DNA: TGTGCCTGGAGTCCTGTGACAGGGGGCTGGGGCTACACCTTC. Supplemented by reference TRBV30 and TRBJ1-2, the full variable domain reads SQTIHQWPATLVQPVGSPLSLECTVEGTSNPNLYWYRQAAGRGLQLLFYSVGIGQISSEVPQNLSASRPQDRQFILSSKKLLLSDSGFYLCAWSPVTGGWGYTFGSGTRLTVV.

The gene calls are TRBV15 and TRBJ1-2; possible D gene TRBD1, 5 bases. The CDR3 has 16 residues. CDR1 LNHNV and CDR2 YYDKDF come from the germline V gene (reference sequence). Trimming removed 4 bases at V and 5 bases at J, with 20 bases between. CDR3 sequence (DNA): TGTGCCACCAGCACCGCGGAGACCGGGACTGCTTATGGCTACACCTTC. Translation: CATSTAETGTAYGYTF. The full variable domain, its missing parts supplied by reference TRBV15 and TRBJ1-2, is DAMVIQNPRYQVTQFGKPVTLSCSQTLNHNVMYWYQQKSSQAPKLLFHYYDKDFNNEADTPDNFQSRRPNTSFCFLDIRSPGLGDTAMYLCATSTAETGTAYGYTFGSGTRLTVV.